The 32 T cell receptor beta chains in this list originate from one sample, sequenced in a study of T cell responses to AZD1222 COVID-19 vaccine. Some clones are missing from TCRdb's copy, which holds only in-frame ones; the method was immunoSEQ multiplex PCR. The data hold 90,000 to 150,000 clones, with around nine tenths observed a single time. The material was peripheral blood, obtained on day 0 of AZD1222 vaccination. These receptors were obtained from an adult in good health.

J is TRBJ1-1 and V is TRBV9; a possible D gene is TRBD1 (5 bases). From germline, CDR1 is SGDLS and CDR2 YYNGEE. The CDR3 sequence is 13 residues long. V was cut by 6 bases and J by 1 base, with 10 bases left in between. Here the CDR3 DNA reads TGTGCCAGCAACAGGTTGGGGAACACTGAAGCTTTCTTT. Encoded protein: CASNRLGNTEAFF.

The chain has TRBV5-1 and TRBJ2-2; 11 positions agree with TRBD2. The CDR3 runs 17 residues. J gave up 0 bases and V 4 bases, and 5 bases lay outside the gene matches. The germline V gene has CDR1 SGHRS and CDR2 YFSETQ. CDR3 nucleotides: TGCGCCAGCAGCCAGCGACTAGCGGGGACGAACACCGGGGAGCTGTTTTTT. Residues: CASSQRLAGTNTGELFF.

The rearrangement uses TRBV14 and TRBJ1-1; D is ambiguous. V was trimmed by 0 bases and J by 0 bases, leaving 14 bases between them. The CDR3 covers 17 residues. CDR1 and CDR2 from the germline V gene are SGHDN and FVKESK. The CDR3 nucleotides are TGTGCCAGCAGCCAAGATCGAGGGCCTCAATTGAACACTGAAGCTTTCTTT. This encodes CASSQDRGPQLNTEAFF.

The V call is TRBV6-5, the J call TRBJ2-7, with D maybe TRBD2 (6 bases). From germline, CDR1 is MNHEY and CDR2 SVGAGI. The V and J ends lost 6 bases and 0 bases respectively, with 12 bases between them. This CDR3 comprises 14 residues. Here the CDR3 DNA reads TGTGCCAGCAGACGACTAGGGACCTCCTACGAGCAGTACTTC. Amino acids: CASRRLGTSYEQYF.

The J gene is TRBJ2-5, the V gene TRBV3-1 (or the pseudogene TRBV3-2); D is perhaps TRBD2 (6 bases). V shed 5 bases and J shed 5 bases, with 12 bases lying between them. The CDR3 runs to 13 residues. Germline V gives CDR1 LGHDT, CDR2 YNNKEL (reference sequence). The CDR3 bases are TGTGCCAGCAGCAGGGCGGGGATGGAGACCCAGTACTTC. It yields the protein CASSRAGMETQYF.

V gene TRBV6-4 combines with J gene TRBJ2-1, with 10 bases fitting TRBD2. The germline V gene encodes CDR1 MRHNA and CDR2 SNTAGT. With 5 bases clipped from V and 8 bases from J, the junction kept 6 bases outside the gene matches. This CDR3 contains 14 residues. CDR3 in DNA: TGTGCCAGCAGTCTTGGGAGCGGGAGGGATGAGCAGTTCTTC. Translation: CASSLGSGRDEQFF.

This chain uses TRBV5-8 with TRBJ1-5; 7 nucleotides match TRBD1. Germline values: CDR1 SGHTS, CDR2 YDEGEE. Unmatched junction bases numbered 7, after V lost 5 bases and J lost 2 bases. The CDR3 contains 15 residues. The CDR3 DNA is TGTGCCAGCAGGAAATCCGGGACAGGCAATCAGCCCCAGCATTTT. Protein product: CASRKSGTGNQPQHF.

This clone was counted once. This chain joins TRBV19 and TRBJ2-5; D is unresolved. V dropped 5 bases and J dropped 3 bases, with 16 bases sitting between them. The CDR3 length is 15 residues. CDR1 is LNHDA, CDR2 SQIVND, per germline (reference sequence). The CDR3 region has the DNA TGTGCCAGTAGTTTGCCCAGCAGCCCCAAAGAGACCCAGTACTTC. It yields the protein CASSLPSSPKETQYF.

The chain is built from TRBV11-1 and TRBJ2-3; 12 nucleotides line up with TRBD2. This CDR3 contains 16 residues. V shed 5 bases and J 5 bases; nucleotides not matched to a gene: 8. The V gene's germline CDR1 is SGHAT and CDR2 FQDESV (reference sequence). In DNA, the CDR3 is TGTGCCAGCAGCCCAAAACTAGCGGGGGGTTTAGATACGCAGTATTTT. This gives the protein CASSPKLAGGLDTQYF.

The chain is built from TRBV29-1 and TRBJ1-1, with D possibly matching TRBD1 (6 bases). V was clipped by 4 bases and J by 6 bases, with 12 bases between them. This CDR3 region has 12 residues. Per germline, CDR1 SQVTM and CDR2 ANQGSEA. DNA of the CDR3: TGCAGCGTTGCCCAGGGGAAGCCTGAAGCTTTCTTT. Translating it yields CSVAQGKPEAFF.

The chain has TRBV6-6 and TRBJ1-5; D may be TRBD1 (6 bases). The CDR3 loop spans 15 amino acids. Germline CDR1 reads MNHNY; CDR2 reads SVGAGI (reference sequence). V lost 6 bases to trimming and J lost 2 bases, with 14 bases between them. The CDR3 DNA reads as TGTGCCAGCAGGCCACAGGGCTCGGGCAATCAGCCCCAGCATTTT. It is translated as CASRPQGSGNQPQHF.

The chain has TRBV27 and TRBJ1-6; TRBD1 agrees at 7 bases. CDR1 and CDR2 from the germline V gene are MNHEY and SMNVEV (reference sequence). V shed 6 bases and J 9 bases; nucleotides not matched to a gene: 8. The CDR3 sequence is 14 residues long. The CDR3: CASRTGAAGSPLHF. The CDR3 bases are TGTGCCAGCAGAACAGGGGCCGCTGGTTCACCCCTCCACTTT.

The genes are TRBV25-1 and TRBJ2-5, with 8 bases aligning to TRBD2. Losses at the gene ends were 3 bases for V and 0 bases for J; bases not matched to a gene: 3. The CDR3 length is 15 residues. Germline CDR1 and CDR2: MGHDK and SYGVNS. DNA of the CDR3: TGTGCCAGCAGTGATCAGCGGGAGTACCAAGAGACCCAGTACTTC. Translation gives CASSDQREYQETQYF. Filled out from reference TRBV25-1 and TRBJ2-5, the complete variable domain reads EADIYQTPRYLVIGTGKKITLECSQTMGHDKMYWYQQDPGMELHLIHYSYGVNSTEKGDLSSESTVSRIRTEHFPLTLESARPSHTSQYLCASSDQREYQETQYFGPGTRLLVL.

The chain carries TRBV6-2 or TRBV6-3 and TRBJ1-1, with D unresolved. V was clipped by 5 bases and J by 3 bases, with 10 bases between them. The CDR3 runs 13 residues. CDR1 and CDR2 (germline): MNHEY, SVGEGT. This chain's CDR3 is CASSKIVDTEAFF. In DNA, the CDR3 is TGTGCCAGCAGTAAAATAGTCGACACTGAAGCTTTCTTT.

The J gene is TRBJ1-5, the V gene TRBV5-1, with 8 bases identical to TRBD1. The V gene's germline CDR1 is SGHRS and CDR2 YFSETQ. The length of the CDR3 is 18 residues. V shed 1 base, J shed 0 bases, and the junction held 9 bases outside the gene matches. The chain's CDR3 is CASSLNGQGYYSNQPQHF. CDR3 sequence (DNA): TGCGCCAGCAGCTTGAATGGACAGGGCTATTATAGCAATCAGCCCCAGCATTTT.

In DNA form, the CDR3 reads TGTGCCAGCAGTTTAGACAACTATGGCTACACCTTC. This gives the protein CASSLDNYGYTF. The chain is built from TRBV12-3 or TRBV12-4 and TRBJ1-2; no clear D. V was shortened by 1 base and J by 2 bases, with 2 bases between the two germline ends. The CDR3 is 12 residues long.

This rearrangement joins TRBV7-9 to TRBJ1-4, with 7 positions matching TRBD1. This CDR3 has 15 amino acids. J lost 5 bases, V lost 2 bases, and 5 bases had no gene match. Germline CDR1 SEHNR, CDR2 FQNEAQ (reference sequence). The CDR3 DNA reads as TGTGCCAGCAGCTTAAAAGGGGGCCCCAATGAAAAACTGTTTTTT. Its protein is CASSLKGGPNEKLFF.

The V gene is TRBV4-2, the J gene TRBJ1-2; D gene unclear. The CDR3 contains 14 residues. V shed 1 base and J shed 6 bases, with 12 bases lying between them. Germline values: CDR1 LGHNA, CDR2 YNFKEQ. CDR3 DNA sequence: TGTGCCAGCAGCCAAGGGACTTTTGGAGATGGCTACACCTTC. Translation gives CASSQGTFGDGYTF.

This rearrangement joins TRBV7-9 to TRBJ1-1; D is perhaps TRBD1 (6 bases). This CDR3 has 14 amino acids. The germline V gene has CDR1 SEHNR and CDR2 FQNEAQ (reference sequence). The ends were cut back, 8 bases at V and 1 base at J, with 14 bases in the middle. CDR3 loop: CASRLGGKNTEAFF. CDR3 DNA sequence: TGTGCCAGCCGACTCGGGGGCAAGAACACTGAAGCTTTCTTT.

This chain connects TRBV6-4 to TRBJ2-3; unclear D gene. This CDR3 has 13 amino acids. CDR1 and CDR2 (germline): MRHNA, SNTAGT. Between the trimmed V and J ends, which lost 2 bases and 3 bases, there was a span of 6 bases. The CDR3 sequence: CASSDKETDTQYF. The DNA for the CDR3 is TGTGCCAGCAGTGACAAGGAGACAGATACGCAGTATTTT.

The chain joins TRBV27 to TRBJ2-1, with 13 nucleotides matching TRBD2. This CDR3 region has 17 residues. V lost 4 bases and J lost 5; bases outside the gene matches: 8. Per germline, CDR1 MNHEY and CDR2 SMNVEV (reference sequence). DNA of the CDR3: TGTGCCAGCAGTTCCCTCCGGACTAGCGGGAGTAACAATGAGCAGTTCTTC. It specifies CASSSLRTSGSNNEQFF.

The V and J genes are TRBV30 and TRBJ2-2; a possible D gene is TRBD2 (6 bases). The CDR3 is 15 amino acids. The V end lost 0 bases, the J end lost 4 bases, and 12 bases lay between the germline ends. Germline CDR1 and CDR2: GTSNPN and SVGIG (reference sequence). The DNA for the CDR3 is TGTGCCTGGAGTGTACTCGGGAGCCGCACCGGGGAGCTGTTTTTT. It specifies CAWSVLGSRTGELFF.

This chain uses TRBV24-1 with TRBJ2-5, with D perhaps matching TRBD1 (6 bases). The CDR3 runs to 14 residues. CDR1 and CDR2 from the germline V gene are KGHDR and SFDVKD. The germline V and J ends were trimmed by 5 bases and 3 bases, with 12 bases remaining between them. CDR3 protein: CATSGPTGKETQYF. The CDR3 DNA sequence: TGTGCCACCAGTGGCCCGACAGGAAAAGAGACCCAGTACTTC.

This rearrangement joins TRBV7-2 to TRBJ1-1; no clear D gene. The CDR3 consists of 14 residues. Germline assignment: CDR1 SGHTA and CDR2 FQGNSA. Trimming left V 3 bases short and J 6 bases short, with 14 bases between. The CDR3, as DNA: TGTGCCAGCAGCTTTGGTGGGTTATGGTCTGAAGCTTTCTTT. This sequence encodes CASSFGGLWSEAFF. The full variable domain, rest sourced from reference TRBV7-2 and TRBJ1-1, is GAGVSQSPSNKVTEKGKDVELRCDPISGHTALYWYRQSLGQGLEFLIYFQGNSAPDKSGLPSDRFSAERTGGSVSTLTIQRTQQEDSAVYLCASSFGGLWSEAFFGQGTRLTVV.

V is TRBV9 and J is TRBJ2-7; 8 bases line up with TRBD1. After removal of 4 bases from V and 4 bases from J, the junction contained 10 bases not matched to a gene. This CDR3 has 15 residues. CDR1 is SGDLS, CDR2 YYNGEE, per germline. CDR3 sequence (DNA): TGTGCCAGCAGCATAGGACAGGGAACGGGTTACGAGCAGTACTTC. This translates into CASSIGQGTGYEQYF. Full variable domain (outside the CDR3, taken from reference TRBV9 and TRBJ2-7): DSGVTQTPKHLITATGQRVTLRCSPRSGDLSVYWYQQSLDQGLQFLIQYYNGEERAKGNILERFSAQQFPDLHSELNLSSLELGDSALYFCASSIGQGTGYEQYFGPGTRLTVT.

The chain couples TRBV7-8 to TRBJ2-3, with D perhaps matching TRBD1 (5 bases). There are 15 residues in the CDR3. The germline V gene has CDR1 SGHVS and CDR2 FQNEAQ. V lost 5 bases to trimming and J lost 2 bases, with 14 bases between them. The CDR3 nucleotides read TGTGCCAGCAGCCCCCGGACACGCGCCACAGATACGCAGTATTTT. Residues: CASSPRTRATDTQYF. Based on the CDR3 plus reference TRBV7-8 and TRBJ2-3, the full variable domain is GAGVSQSPRYKVAKRGQDVALRCDPISGHVSLFWYQQALGQGPEFLTYFQNEAQLDKSGLPSDRFFAERPEGSVSTLKIQRTQQEDSAVYLCASSPRTRATDTQYFGPGTRLTVL.

DNA for the CDR3: TGTGCCACCAGCAGGAGCAATAGACAGGGGAAGGCCTATGGCTACACCTTC. It encodes CATSRSNRQGKAYGYTF. The chain links TRBV15 to TRBJ1-2; TRBD1 matches 8 bases. V shed 3 bases, J shed 4 bases, and the junction held 13 bases outside the gene matches. This CDR3 region has 17 residues. Germline V gene sequence: CDR1 LNHNV, CDR2 YYDKDF (reference sequence).

The chain couples TRBV7-2 to TRBJ2-2, with a tentative D call TRBD2 (6 bases). The CDR3 runs 16 residues. V was shortened by 1 base and J by 0 bases, with 9 bases between the two germline ends. CDR1 and CDR2 (germline): SGHTA, FQGNSA. The CDR3 region is CASSLVPGANTGELFF. DNA for the CDR3: TGTGCCAGCAGCTTAGTCCCGGGGGCGAACACCGGGGAGCTGTTTTTT. Using reference TRBV7-2 and TRBJ2-2 for the parts outside the CDR3, the full variable domain is GAGVSQSPSNKVTEKGKDVELRCDPISGHTALYWYRQSLGQGLEFLIYFQGNSAPDKSGLPSDRFSAERTGGSVSTLTIQRTQQEDSAVYLCASSLVPGANTGELFFGEGSRLTVL.

The count of this clone is one. The V and J genes are TRBV27 and TRBJ2-6, with TRBD1 matching over 7 bases. V lost 3 bases, J lost 2 bases, and 1 base stayed unmatched. This CDR3 spans 15 amino acids. Germline-derived CDR1 and CDR2 are MNHEY and SMNVEV (reference sequence). CDR3 in amino acids: CASSFTGAGANVLTF. The CDR3 nucleotides are TGTGCCAGCAGTTTTACAGGGGCTGGGGCCAACGTCCTGACTTTC.

Only one count was recorded for this clone. V gene TRBV24-1 combines with J gene TRBJ2-1; TRBD1 agrees at 7 bases. J gave up 7 bases and V 8 bases, and 7 bases lay outside the gene matches. The CDR3 contains 13 residues. The germline gives CDR1 KGHDR, CDR2 SFDVKD. CDR3 sequence (DNA): TGTGCCACCACTTCCGGGACAGTAAATGAGCAGTTCTTC. It codes for CATTSGTVNEQFF.

The chain combines TRBV7-2 with TRBJ1-5, with TRBD1 as a possible D gene (5 bases). The CDR3 is made up of 13 amino acids. Between the trimmed V and J ends, which lost 5 bases and 3 bases, there was a span of 8 bases. Germline V gives CDR1 SGHTA, CDR2 FQGNSA. The CDR3 loop is CASSRQSNQPQHF. CDR3 in DNA: TGTGCCAGCAGCCGACAGTCCAATCAGCCCCAGCATTTT.

The rearrangement joins TRBV30 to TRBJ2-2, with D possibly matching TRBD2 (5 bases). Germline loops: CDR1 GTSNPN, CDR2 SVGIG (reference sequence). This CDR3 region has 12 residues. Trimming shortened V by 7 bases and J by 7 bases, and 13 bases separated the two germline ends. The CDR3 DNA is TGTGCCTTAATGAGGGAAGGCGGGGAGCTGTTTTTT. Its translation is CALMREGGELFF.